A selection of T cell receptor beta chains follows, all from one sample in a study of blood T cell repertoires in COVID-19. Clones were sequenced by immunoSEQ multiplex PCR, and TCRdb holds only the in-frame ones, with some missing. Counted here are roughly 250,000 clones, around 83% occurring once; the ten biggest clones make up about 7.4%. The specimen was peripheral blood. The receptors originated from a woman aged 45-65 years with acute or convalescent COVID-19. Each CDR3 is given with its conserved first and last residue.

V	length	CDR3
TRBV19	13	CASSADRANEQFF
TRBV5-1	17	CASGPRPTAGGVHEQYF
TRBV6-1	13	CASSELQGDRLFF
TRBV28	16	CASSDPDHFADSPLHF
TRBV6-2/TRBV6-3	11	CASSNAGEQFF
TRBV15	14	CATSNTGVWNEQYF
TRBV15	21	CATSRDGLAGLFRGSYNEQFF
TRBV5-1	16	CASSLVAAGGSETQYF
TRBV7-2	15	CASSLTQGAKNTIYF
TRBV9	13	CASSVGVQETQYF
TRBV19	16	CASSIPGGTNTGELFF
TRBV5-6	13	CASSSGQNYGYTF
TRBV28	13	CASSLHDRDGYTF
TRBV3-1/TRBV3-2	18	CASSHFRDRTPKGYGYTF
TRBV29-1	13	CSVDWGPAYGYTF
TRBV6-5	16	CASSYSTRGFYNEQFF
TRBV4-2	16	CASSPSYLAGADTQYF
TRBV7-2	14	CASSIKSSGNTIYF
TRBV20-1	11	CSAPTRDSKYF
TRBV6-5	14	CASRTGHESYEQYF
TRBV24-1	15	CATSDSGGNYNEQFF
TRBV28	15	CASSQTGSSGNTIYF
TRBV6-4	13	CASSVNSQETQYF
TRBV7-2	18	CASSLVTSGPSSYNEQFF
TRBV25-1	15	CASSGALAGGYEQYF
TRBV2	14	CASSDLAGQETQYF
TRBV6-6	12	CASRTSGTEQYF
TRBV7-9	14	CASTLGRGSYEQYF
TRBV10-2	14	CASRDSSMNTEAFF
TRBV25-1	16	CASSRTGKSLGNTIYF
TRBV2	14	CASSGTGVTQPQHF
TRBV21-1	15	CASRPRTLNNSPLHF
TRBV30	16	CAWIAGGWFPHYGYTF
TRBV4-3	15	CASSQIQGSNSPLHF
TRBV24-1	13	CATRKREYSEQFF
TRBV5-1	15	CASTRAGAQGNEQFF
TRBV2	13	CASTTSGYYEQYF
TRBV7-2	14	CASSPTNSNQPQHF
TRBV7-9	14	CASSLYQDQETQYF
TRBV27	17	CASSFGLAGAHHNEQFF
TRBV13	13	CASSPRVRETQYF
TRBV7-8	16	CASSLVGAGANYGYTF
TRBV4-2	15	CASSPITGSYNEQFF
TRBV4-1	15	CASHTASGSADTQYF
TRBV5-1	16	CASSLGVQSRTDTQYF
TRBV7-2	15	CASSLSGSLNYEQYF
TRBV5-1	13	CASSPLTSDEQFF
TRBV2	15	CASSGGQGAYTEAFF
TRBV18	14	CASSLGTESGEQYF